Listed below are T cell receptor beta chains from one sample, sequenced in a study of response to subunit inactivated influenza vaccine. TCRdb processed the RT-PCR reads anew with MiXCR; each CDR3 protein has one entry. Among around 850,000 distinct CDR3 sequences, 18% were seen once, and the ten largest hold roughly 10%. The source material was PBMCs from blood, sampled about 5 days after vaccination. These receptors all stem from a man aged 45-65 years who received an inactivated influenza vaccine. Both conserved end residues are part of each CDR3. Fields, in order: clone size, V gene, J gene, D gene, CDR3 protein, CDR3 DNA. D genes are given only for firm matches. The size entry is marked missing in some rows and otherwise reads once, few, many or a size class.

.	TRBV2	TRBJ1-1	TRBD1	CASSTRGLTEAFF	TGTGCCAGCAGTACCAGGGGGCTCACTGAAGCTTTCTTT
few	TRBV20-1	TRBJ2-2	.	CSARDHWRAGELFF	TGCAGTGCTAGAGATCACTGGAGGGCCGGGGAGCTGTTTTTT
few	TRBV9	TRBJ2-3	TRBD2	CASSVTAGGSTDTQYF	TGTGCCAGCAGCGTAACAGCGGGAGGTAGCACAGATACGCAGTATTTT
few	TRBV4-2	TRBJ1-1	.	CASSQVERVNTEAFF	TGTGCCAGCAGCCAAGTGGAGAGGGTGAACACTGAAGCTTTCTTT
few	TRBV6-1	TRBJ2-7	.	CASSEQTYEQYF	TGTGCCAGCAGTGAACAGACCTACGAGCAGTACTTC
many	TRBV7-2	TRBJ2-5	.	CASSLGGGTQYF	TGTGCCAGCAGTTTAGGAGGCGGGACCCAGTACTTC
few	TRBV7-9	TRBJ2-5	.	CASERTDQRETQYF	TGTGCCAGCGAGCGGACAGATCAGAGGGAGACCCAGTACTTC
.	TRBV4-3	TRBJ1-5	.	CASSQGWGGQPQHF	TGCGCCAGCAGCCAGGGGTGGGGCGGTCAGCCCCAGCATTTT
few	TRBV7-2	TRBJ2-1	TRBD2	CASSLAGGASGLGHNEQFF	TGTGCCAGCAGCTTAGCGGGTGGGGCTAGCGGGCTCGGACACAATGAGCAGTTCTTC
few	TRBV12-3/TRBV12-4	TRBJ2-5	TRBD2	CASSQRTRGETQYF	TGTGCCAGCAGCCAAAGGACTAGGGGAGAGACCCAGTACTTC
few	TRBV12-3/TRBV12-4	TRBJ2-7	.	CASSNRVEQYF	TGTGCCAGCAGTAACAGAGTCGAGCAGTACTTC
many	TRBV7-2	TRBJ2-2	.	CASSSISTVRLGELFF	TGTGCCAGCAGTTCTATCTCGACTGTTCGACTCGGGGAGCTGTTTTTT
few	TRBV29-1	TRBJ2-3	.	CSVGDSTDTQYF	TGCAGCGTTGGTGACAGCACAGATACGCAGTATTTT
.	TRBV28	TRBJ2-5	TRBD2	CASSFGGRLRLSAQYF	TGTGCCAGCAGTTTTGGCGGGAGGTTACGACTGTCGGCCCAGTACTTC
.	TRBV20-1	TRBJ1-1	TRBD1	CSARQGAWQAFF	TGCAGTGCACGACAGGGGGCCTGGCAAGCTTTCTTT
.	TRBV7-9	TRBJ1-5	.	CASSLGHRYQPQHF	TGTGCCAGCAGCCTTGGACACCGTTATCAGCCCCAGCATTTT
few	TRBV29-1	TRBJ2-1	TRBD1	CSVDADRDRPQFF	TGCAGCGTTGACGCGGACAGGGACCGACCCCAGTTCTTC
.	TRBV12-3/TRBV12-4	TRBJ2-2	.	CASSSPEGFLNTGELFF	TGTGCCAGCAGTTCCCCGGAAGGCTTTCTGAACACCGGGGAGCTGTTTTTT
few	TRBV7-2	TRBJ2-1	.	CASRMSSYNEQFF	TGTGCCAGCAGGATGAGCTCCTACAATGAGCAGTTCTTC
few	TRBV6-6	TRBJ2-7	TRBD1	CASRLPTGDEQYF	TGTGCCAGCAGGTTACCGACAGGGGACGAGCAGTACTTC
once	TRBV2	TRBJ1-1	.	CASSEGRGDTEAFF	TGTGCCAGCAGTGAAGGGAGGGGGGACACTGAAGCTTTCTTT
.	TRBV18	TRBJ2-1	.	CASSPPSSREQFF	TGTGCCAGCTCACCACCTAGCTCAAGAGAGCAGTTCTTC
many	TRBV14	TRBJ2-1	TRBD2	CASSQVGGASYNEQFF	TGTGCCAGCAGCCAAGTCGGGGGGGCTAGCTACAATGAGCAGTTCTTC
.	TRBV4-3	TRBJ1-1	.	CASSPIPGGTEAFF	TGCGCCAGCAGCCCTATCCCCGGGGGCACTGAAGCTTTCTTT
.	TRBV27	TRBJ2-2	TRBD1	CASGRDRGVRELFF	TGTGCCAGCGGACGGGACAGGGGAGTTAGGGAGCTGTTTTTT
.	TRBV30	TRBJ2-7	TRBD2	CAWSLPRTRGYEQYF	TGTGCCTGGAGTCTACCCCGGACTAGGGGCTACGAGCAGTACTTC
.	TRBV6-5	TRBJ2-3	.	CASSYTTGHTDTQYF	TGTGCCAGCAGTTACACTACAGGACACACAGATACGCAGTATTTT
few	TRBV5-1	TRBJ2-7	TRBD1	CASSKGQGGSYEQYF	TGCGCCAGCAGCAAAGGACAGGGGGGCTCCTACGAGCAGTACTTC
many	TRBV4-3	TRBJ2-7	TRBD2	CASSQGLAGVYEQYF	TGCGCCAGCAGCCAGGGACTAGCGGGGGTCTACGAGCAGTACTTC
.	TRBV7-8	TRBJ1-3	.	CASSLAPISGNTIYF	TGTGCCAGCAGCTTAGCGCCAATCTCTGGAAACACCATATATTTT
few	TRBV3-1	TRBJ2-3	TRBD1	CASSQDSGQSTDTQYF	TGTGCCAGCAGCCAAGACTCGGGACAGAGCACAGATACGCAGTATTTT
.	TRBV29-1	TRBJ2-1	TRBD2	CSVRLAGGDNEQFF	TGCAGCGTCCGACTAGCGGGAGGAGACAATGAGCAGTTCTTC
few	TRBV12-3/TRBV12-4	TRBJ2-6	TRBD1	CASSLPPGQGASLSGANVLTF	TGTGCCAGCAGTTTACCACCGGGACAGGGGGCGAGTTTATCTGGGGCCAACGTCCTGACTTTC
once	TRBV21-1	TRBJ2-7	.	CASSKIRGPFLFGGESEQYF	TGTGCCAGCAGCAAAATTCGGGGTCCCTTTTTATTCGGTGGTGAGTCCGAGCAGTACTTC
few	TRBV18	TRBJ2-7	TRBD1	CASSPLPGQEYEQYF	TGTGCCAGCTCACCACTTCCGGGACAGGAATACGAGCAGTACTTC
.	TRBV7-2	TRBJ2-1	TRBD2	CASSLAVRGGNEQFF	TGTGCCAGCAGCTTAGCGGTGCGGGGGGGCAATGAGCAGTTCTTC
.	TRBV4-3	TRBJ1-2	.	CASSHTSGDGYTF	TGCGCCAGCAGCCACACATCCGGGGATGGCTACACCTTC
few	TRBV4-2	TRBJ2-1	TRBD2	CASSQDFSGGYNEQFF	TGTGCCAGCAGCCAAGACTTTAGCGGGGGTTACAATGAGCAGTTCTTC
.	TRBV7-9	TRBJ2-7	TRBD2	CASSLAHGTSGRDEQYF	TGTGCCAGCAGCTTGGCTCATGGGACTAGCGGGAGAGACGAGCAGTACTTC
many	TRBV12-3/TRBV12-4	TRBJ2-1	.	CASSTGRANNYNEQFF	TGTGCCAGCAGTACGGGTAGGGCTAACAATTACAATGAGCAGTTCTTC
few	TRBV20-1	TRBJ1-5	.	CSAAKSNQPQHF	TGCAGTGCTGCGAAAAGCAATCAGCCCCAGCATTTT
few	TRBV7-2	TRBJ1-2	.	CASSFVNYGYTF	TGTGCCAGCAGCTTCGTTAACTATGGCTACACCTTC
.	TRBV28	TRBJ2-7	.	CASRADESYEQYF	TGTGCCAGCAGGGCTGACGAGTCCTACGAGCAGTACTTC
once	TRBV28	TRBJ1-6	TRBD1	CATDRALNSPLHF	TGTGCCACCGACAGGGCCCTTAATTCACCCCTCCACTTT
many	TRBV24-1	TRBJ1-6	.	CATSDESPLHF	TGTGCCACCAGTGATGAATCACCCCTCCACTTT
few	TRBV15	TRBJ1-4	.	CATSRDKGNNEKLFF	TGTGCCACCAGCAGAGATAAAGGGAATAATGAAAAACTGTTTTTT
.	TRBV7-9	TRBJ2-1	TRBD2	CASSLPPRLAIYNEQFF	TGTGCCAGCAGCTTACCCCCCCGACTAGCAATCTACAATGAGCAGTTCTTC
.	TRBV25-1	TRBJ2-6	.	CASSESVVGDPGANVLTF	TGTGCCAGCAGTGAATCAGTAGTCGGCGACCCCGGGGCCAACGTCCTGACTTTC
few	TRBV11-2	TRBJ2-2	TRBD2	CASSPQGILAVGTGELFF	TGTGCCAGCAGCCCCCAGGGGATACTAGCGGTGGGGACCGGGGAGCTGTTTTTT
few	TRBV5-6	TRBJ1-2	.	CASSLRNRDRRVYGYTF	TGTGCCAGCAGCTTGCGCAACAGGGATAGACGGGTCTATGGCTACACCTTC
few	TRBV20-1	TRBJ2-3	.	CSARQNTDTQYF	TGCAGTGCTAGACAGAATACAGATACGCAGTATTTT